The 19 T cell receptor beta chains presented below share a single source sample, sequenced in a study of T-cell memory formation after mild COVID-19. TCRdb called the 5' RACE reads again in MiXCR, with one record for every CDR3 protein. The sample lists just over 60,000 distinct CDR3 sequences, about a tenth occurring once. Sequencing was done on a sample of PBMCs or a T cell subset sorted from them (not recorded which). These receptors were taken from a man in his late teens or twenties who had mild COVID-19 (a few samples of this study predate the infection). Cell type and time point are not known.

This clonotype was detected a few times. This chain uses TRBV20-1 with TRBJ1-5, with a weak D call TRBD1 (5 bases). The CDR3 runs to 15 residues. CDR1 is DFQATT and CDR2 is SNEGSKA in the germline V gene (reference sequence). Trimming cost V 5 bases and J 2 bases, with 16 bases left between them. The CDR3 sequence: CSAGYPGRRNQPQHF. The CDR3 nucleotides read TGCAGTGCTGGTTACCCGGGACGGCGCAATCAGCCCCAGCATTTT.

The gene calls are TRBV10-1 and TRBJ2-5, with D unresolved. The V gene's germline CDR1 is WNHNN and CDR2 SYGVQD (reference sequence). CDR3 size: 13 residues. Trimming removed 2 bases at V and 0 bases at J, with 4 bases between. This CDR3 reads CASSEGHQETQYF. CDR3 bases: TGCGCCAGCAGTGAGGGACACCAAGAGACCCAGTACTTC.

This clonotype was seen only a few times. This chain joins TRBV6-2 or TRBV6-3 and TRBJ1-5, with 10 bases identical to TRBD1. CDR3 length: 14 amino acids. Germline trimming cut 5 bases from V and 9 bases from J; bases unmatched to any gene: 7. CDR1 is MNHEY, CDR2 SVGEGT, per germline. CDR3 sequence (DNA): TGTGCCAGCAGTACCGGGACAGGGGATTTGCCCCAGCATTTT. Translated: CASSTGTGDLPQHF.

This clonotype was found a few times. The genes are TRBV7-2 and TRBJ1-1; D gene ambiguous. The ends were cut back, 2 bases at V and 7 bases at J, with 20 bases in the middle. This CDR3 comprises 16 residues. CDR1 is SGHTA, CDR2 FQGNSA, per germline. CDR3 in amino acids: CASSLQNSWSGVEAFF. In DNA form, the CDR3 reads TGTGCCAGCAGCTTACAAAATAGTTGGTCTGGGGTTGAAGCTTTCTTT.

This clonotype came up a few times. The chain links TRBV30 to TRBJ2-5; 10 bases are shared with TRBD2. V was pared by 1 base and J by 3 bases, with 8 bases of the junction left unmatched. Germline V gene lookup returns CDR1 GTSNPN and CDR2 SVGIG (reference sequence). This CDR3 is 16 amino acids long. The CDR3 sequence: CAWSAMGTSVKETQYF. In DNA, the CDR3 is TGTGCCTGGAGTGCCATGGGGACTAGCGTAAAAGAGACCCAGTACTTC. The full variable domain, with the rest looked up from reference TRBV30 and TRBJ2-5, is SQTIHQWPATLVQPVGSPLSLECTVEGTSNPNLYWYRQAAGRGLQLLFYSVGIGQISSEVPQNLSASRPQDRQFILSSKKLLLSDSGFYLCAWSAMGTSVKETQYFGPGTRLLVL.

The chain couples TRBV10-3 to TRBJ1-5; D ambiguous. Trimming took 1 base from V and 1 from J, leaving 14 bases between them. Germline assignment: CDR1 ENHRY and CDR2 SYGVKD. CDR3 size: 17 residues. CDR3 DNA sequence: TGTGCCATCAGTGAGTATCAGTTAGGAGGAAGCAATCAGCCCCAGCATTTT. Translated, it gives CAISEYQLGGSNQPQHF.

At least ten counts were recorded for this clonotype. V is TRBV5-1 and J is TRBJ2-7; the D call may be TRBD1 or TRBD2 (7 bases each). Germline loops: CDR1 SGHRS, CDR2 YFSETQ. CDR3 length equals 15 residues. The ends were cut back, 4 bases at V and 6 bases at J, with 20 bases in the middle. CDR3 DNA: TGCGCCAGCAGCGGATACGGGACAGCGGGGCGCGAGCAGTACTTC. Translation gives CASSGYGTAGREQYF.

The chain couples TRBV10-3 to TRBJ2-3, with 7 bases lining up with TRBD2. CDR3 length: 13 amino acids. Losses at the gene ends were 3 bases for V and 5 bases for J; bases not matched to a gene: 2. CDR1 and CDR2 from the germline V gene are ENHRY and SYGVKD. The CDR3, as DNA: TGTGCCATCAGTGACGTAGCGGGAGATACGCAGTATTTT. This gives the protein CAISDVAGDTQYF.

This chain links TRBV20-1 with TRBJ2-7; D could derive from TRBD1 or TRBD2 (5 bases each). Germline CDR1 DFQATT, CDR2 SNEGSKA (reference sequence). Trimming took off 2 bases at V and 4 bases at J, with 12 bases between the two ends. The CDR3 covers 13 residues. CDR3 nucleotides: TGCAGTGCTAGACCGGGGCAAACTTACGAGCAGTACGTC. Protein sequence: CSARPGQTYEQYV.

J is TRBJ2-1 and V is TRBV9; the match to TRBD2 covers 11 bases. The CDR3 consists of 16 residues. Germline V gene sequence: CDR1 SGDLS, CDR2 YYNGEE. V shed 0 bases, J shed 9 bases, and the junction held 8 bases outside the gene matches. The CDR3, as DNA: TGTGCCAGCAGCGTAGGGATTAGCGGGGGGGCTGTTGAGCAGTTCTTC. The encoded protein is CASSVGISGGAVEQFF.

This chain connects TRBV7-2 to TRBJ1-3, with D possibly TRBD1 on 6 matching bases. Trimming removed 2 bases from V and 1 base from J, with 12 bases in between. The germline gives CDR1 SGHTA, CDR2 FQGNSA. The CDR3 has 16 amino acids. DNA for the CDR3: TGTGCCAGCAGCTTACCCCACCAGGGGTCTGGAAACACCATATATTTT. Amino acid sequence: CASSLPHQGSGNTIYF.

This clonotype was observed a handful of times. The chain uses TRBV6-5 and TRBJ2-3, with 15 bases lining up with TRBD2. Germline V gives CDR1 MNHEY, CDR2 SVGAGI. V lost 2 bases to trimming and J lost 3 bases; unmatched junction nucleotides: 3. The CDR3 is 17 amino acids. CDR3 sequence (DNA): TGTGCCAGCAGTTACAAGGGACTAGCGGGGGGAACAGATACGCAGTATTTT. This sequence encodes CASSYKGLAGGTDTQYF.

This clonotype was observed a handful of times. The V gene is TRBV4-3, the J gene TRBJ2-3; 8 nucleotides align to TRBD1. CDR1 and CDR2 from the germline V gene are LGHNA and YSLEER. With V trimmed by 0 bases and J by 4 bases, 12 bases remained unmatched. The CDR3 is 18 residues long. CDR3 bases: TGCGCCAGCAGCCAAGATGTTCCCGACAGGGGTTGGGCAGATACGCAGTATTTT. This gives the protein CASSQDVPDRGWADTQYF.

The J gene is TRBJ1-2, the V gene TRBV28; D is unclear. The V gene lost 6 bases and the J gene lost 2 bases, with 13 bases spanning the gap. CDR3 length equals 14 residues. From germline, CDR1 is MDHEN and CDR2 SYDVKM. The CDR3 spells CASSPTPVNYGYTF. CDR3 nucleotides: TGTGCCAGCAGCCCTACGCCAGTCAACTATGGCTACACCTTC.

This clonotype has a count of ten or more. The gene calls are TRBV20-1 and TRBJ2-7; TRBD1 might be the D (6 bases). V gave up 5 bases and J gave up 4 bases, with 9 bases separating them. The CDR3 length is 11 residues. From germline, CDR1 is DFQATT and CDR2 SNEGSKA (reference sequence). CDR3 bases: TGCAGTGCTGGTGGACAGTACGAGCAGTACTTC. Translation: CSAGGQYEQYF.

Here the CDR3 reads CASSGQSNTEAFF. CDR3 bases: TGTGCCAGCTCGGGACAGTCGAACACTGAAGCTTTCTTT. The J gene is TRBJ1-1, the V gene TRBV18; 7 bases line up with TRBD1. This CDR3 is built from 13 residues. After removal of 6 bases from V and 1 base from J, the junction contained 2 bases not matched to a gene. Per germline, CDR1 KGHSH and CDR2 LQKENI. The complete variable domain, with remaining parts taken from reference TRBV18 and TRBJ1-1, reads NAGVMQNPRHLVRRRGQEARLRCSPMKGHSHVYWYRQLPEEGLKFMVYLQKENIIDESGMPKERFSAEFPKEGPSILRIQQVVRGDSAAYFCASSGQSNTEAFFGQGTRLTVV.

This clonotype was found a few times. The chain has TRBV6-2 or TRBV6-3 and TRBJ2-5; 9 bases fit TRBD2. The CDR3 extends over 16 amino acids. The germline V gene has CDR1 MNHEY and CDR2 SVGEGT. Germline trimming cut 2 bases from V and 2 bases from J; bases unmatched to any gene: 6. The CDR3 loop reads CASSYGETSGQETQYF. For the CDR3, the DNA is TGTGCCAGCAGTTACGGAGAGACTAGCGGACAAGAGACCCAGTACTTC.

This chain links TRBV5-5 with TRBJ2-3; the D is unclear. The CDR3 loop spans 14 amino acids. Trimming shortened V by 1 base and J by 2 bases, and 8 bases separated the two germline ends. CDR1 and CDR2 from the germline V gene are SGHKS and YYEKEE (reference sequence). CDR3 residues: CASSLNYDTDTQYF. In DNA, the CDR3 is TGTGCCAGCAGCTTGAATTACGACACAGATACGCAGTATTTT.

This clonotype was detected a few times. V usage is TRBV18 and J usage is TRBJ2-5, with TRBD1 identical over 9 bases. Trimming at V came to 3 bases and at J to 4 bases, leaving 9 bases not matched to a gene. Per germline, CDR1 KGHSH and CDR2 LQKENI. CDR3 length equals 16 residues. CDR3 residues: CASSPRLGQGRETQYF. The CDR3 nucleotides read TGTGCCAGCTCACCCCGACTCGGACAGGGGAGAGAGACCCAGTACTTC.